Sequencing of this T cell receptor beta chain was carried out in a study of T cells in Graves' hyperthyroidism and ophthalmopathy. Study at large: Any treatment followed the collection of peripheral blood at initial diagnosis.

RNA transcripts gave rise to amplified TCR beta CDR3 regions. HTBI primers were the set used in a first-round RT-PCR of the TCR CDR3. A single record per CDR3 protein comes from TCRdb applying MiXCR to the multiplex PCR reads. Altogether around 500,000 distinct CDR3 sequences are present, around 15% being singletons, with the ten largest covering roughly 13%. Germline values: CDR1 SQVTM, CDR2 ANQGSEA. Trimming left V 5 bases short and J 3 bases short, with 4 bases between. CDR3 length equals 10 residues. The source of this sequence is a woman aged 40 to 55 with Graves' hyperthyroidism. The genes are TRBV29-1 and TRBJ1-1; no firm D call. The specimen was blood. The CDR3 protein is CSVYYTEAFF. The CDR3 nucleotides read TGCAGCGTTTACTACACTGAAGCTTTCTTT. The full variable domain, in which reference TRBV29-1 and TRBJ1-1 provide the parts outside the CDR3, is SAVISQKPSRDICQRGTSLTIQCQVDSQVTMMFWYRQQPGQSLTLIATANQGSEATYESGFVIDKFPISRPNLTFSTLTVSNMSPEDSSIYLCSVYYTEAFFGQGTRLTVV.